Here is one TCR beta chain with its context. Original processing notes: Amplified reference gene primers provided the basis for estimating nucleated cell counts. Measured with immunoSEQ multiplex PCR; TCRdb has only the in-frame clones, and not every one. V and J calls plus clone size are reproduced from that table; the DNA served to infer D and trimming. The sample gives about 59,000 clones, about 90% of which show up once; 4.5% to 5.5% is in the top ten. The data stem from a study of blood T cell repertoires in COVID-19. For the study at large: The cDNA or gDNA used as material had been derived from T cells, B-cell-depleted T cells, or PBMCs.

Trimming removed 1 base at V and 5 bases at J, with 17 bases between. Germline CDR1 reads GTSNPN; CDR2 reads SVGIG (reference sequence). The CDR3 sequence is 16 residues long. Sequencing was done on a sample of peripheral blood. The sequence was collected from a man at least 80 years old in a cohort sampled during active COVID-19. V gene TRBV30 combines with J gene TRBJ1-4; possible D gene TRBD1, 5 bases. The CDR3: CAWSATGGGLNEKLFF. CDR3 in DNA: TGTGCCTGGAGTGCAACGGGGGGGGGATTGAATGAAAAACTGTTTTTT. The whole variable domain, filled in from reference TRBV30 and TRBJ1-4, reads SQTIHQWPATLVQPVGSPLSLECTVEGTSNPNLYWYRQAAGRGLQLLFYSVGIGQISSEVPQNLSASRPQDRQFILSSKKLLLSDSGFYLCAWSATGGGLNEKLFFGSGTQLSVL.